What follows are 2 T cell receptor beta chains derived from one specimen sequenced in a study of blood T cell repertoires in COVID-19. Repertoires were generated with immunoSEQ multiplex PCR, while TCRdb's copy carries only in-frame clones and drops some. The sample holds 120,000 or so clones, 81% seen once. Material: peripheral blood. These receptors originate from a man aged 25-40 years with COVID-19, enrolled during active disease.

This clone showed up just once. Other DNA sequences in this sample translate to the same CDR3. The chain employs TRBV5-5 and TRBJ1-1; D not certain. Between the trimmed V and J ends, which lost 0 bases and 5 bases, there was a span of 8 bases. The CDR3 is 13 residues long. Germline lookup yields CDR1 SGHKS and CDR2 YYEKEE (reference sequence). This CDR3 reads CASSLGGGTEAFF. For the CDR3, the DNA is TGTGCCAGCAGCTTGGGAGGTGGGACTGAAGCTTTCTTT.

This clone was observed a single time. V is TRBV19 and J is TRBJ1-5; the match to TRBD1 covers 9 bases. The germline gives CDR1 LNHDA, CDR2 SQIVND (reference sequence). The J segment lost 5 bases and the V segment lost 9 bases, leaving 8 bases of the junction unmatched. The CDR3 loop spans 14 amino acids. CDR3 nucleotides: TGTGCCAGCGCGCCGACAGGGGGTGATCAGCCCCAGCATTTT. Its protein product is CASAPTGGDQPQHF. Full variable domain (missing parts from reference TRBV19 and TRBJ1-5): DGGITQSPKYLFRKEGQNVTLSCEQNLNHDAMYWYRQDPGQGLRLIYYSQIVNDFQKGDIAEGYSVSREKKESFPLTVTSAQKNPTAFYLCASAPTGGDQPQHFGDGTRLSIL.